This TCR beta chain was obtained from a study of graft-versus-host responses after intestinal transplantation. Overall study context: In this cohort, recipients had multivisceral, liver-intestinal, or isolated intestinal transplants. Uniformly, recipients were administered anti-thymocyte globulin induction with subsequent tacrolimus and steroids for three to four years. Broader study findings: There was an association between peak levels of circulating GvH clones and early post-transplant HvG declines.

The protocol was immunoSEQ multiplex PCR, while the TCRdb copy is restricted to in-frame clones and leaves out a portion. Here the sample spans some 70,000 clones, around 90% being singletons. In this sample, this clone turned up a few times. Antigen specificity is unknown. A much bigger clone sits one base away, suggesting this may be a read error. Unmatched junction bases numbered 2, after V lost 8 bases and J lost 0 bases. CDR1 is MNHNS and CDR2 is SASEGT in the germline V gene. The CDR3 loop spans 14 amino acids. Sequencing was performed on unstimulated CD8+ T cells sorted from spleen or lymph node cells, taken before transplant. V and J are TRBV6-1 and TRBJ1-5, with 9 bases identical to TRBD1. This TCR was sampled from a human donor who was the organ donor for an intestinal transplant. In nucleotides, the CDR3 is TGTGCCAGCTGGACAGGGGATAGCAATCAGCCCCAGCATTTT. This translates into CASWTGDSNQPQHF.